These T cell receptor beta chains were read from a single sample in a study of T-cell reconstitution after alpha-beta-depleted transplantation in children. MiXCR was run by TCRdb on the PCR reads, yielding one entry per CDR3 protein. This table has about 180,000 distinct CDR3 sequences, 8.5% to 14% appearing once. Sequenced material: PBMCs, taken before TCRalphabeta/CD19-depleted stem cell transplant. The receptors shown here come from a boy under 10 years old with acute myeloid leukemia, due to receive a stem cell transplant. CDR3s include the opening cysteine and the closing phenylalanine or tryptophan. The D gene is left open where the match is weak. The size of a clone is reported for some rows only, either as once, few or many, or as a class for expanded clones.

DNA	CDR3	J	size	V	D
TGTGCCTGGAGTTCCGGGACCCGGGCTGGGGTCTATGGCTACACCTTC	CAWSSGTRAGVYGYTF	TRBJ1-2	few	TRBV30	-
TGTGCCAGCAGCCAAATCCTACCGTCGAGGGACGCTTCTCAGTACCAAGAGACCCAGTACTTC	CASSQILPSRDASQYQETQYF	TRBJ2-5	many	TRBV14	-
TGTGCCAGCAGCGAAACGGGACCGACGAGCCAAGAGACCCAGTACTTC	CASSETGPTSQETQYF	TRBJ2-5	many	TRBV7-9	-
TGTGTCAGCAGCGGCGGACTGAACACTGAAGCTTTCTTT	CVSSGGLNTEAFF	TRBJ1-1	-	TRBV14	-
TGCGCCAGCAGCTCCGGCCAGATTTTCGATGAGCAGTTCTTC	CASSSGQIFDEQFF	TRBJ2-1	many	TRBV5-1	-
TGCGCCAGCAGCTCCCAGGAAGATACGCAGTATTTT	CASSSQEDTQYF	TRBJ2-3	many	TRBV5-1	-
TGCGCCAGCAGCCCGATAGAGGGAGGGTACAATGAGCAGTTCTTC	CASSPIEGGYNEQFF	TRBJ2-1	many	TRBV4-1	TRBD2
TGTGCCAGCAAGGCGGGAGTAACAGATACGCAGTATTTT	CASKAGVTDTQYF	TRBJ2-3	many	TRBV12-3/TRBV12-4	TRBD2
TGTGCCAGCAGCCCCCGCAGGATGAACACTGAAGCTTTCTTT	CASSPRRMNTEAFF	TRBJ1-1	many	TRBV11-2	-
TGTGCCTGGGGCGGACACCGGGACAGGGGGCTCGAGCAGTTCTTC	CAWGGHRDRGLEQFF	TRBJ2-1	-	TRBV30	TRBD1
TGTGCCAGTAGTAGGGGACAGCGGGATCAGCCCCAGCATTTT	CASSRGQRDQPQHF	TRBJ1-5	many	TRBV19	TRBD1
TGTGCCAGCAGCACCAGGGAAGGGGCATACAATGAGCAGTTCTTC	CASSTREGAYNEQFF	TRBJ2-1	-	TRBV11-2	-
TGCGCCAGCAGCCAAGATGGGGCGGGGGCTACCAATGAGCAGTTCTTC	CASSQDGAGATNEQFF	TRBJ2-1	many	TRBV4-1	-
TGCAGTGCTAGAAACTACCGGACTGACCCTTCTGGAAACACCATATATTTT	CSARNYRTDPSGNTIYF	TRBJ1-3	many	TRBV20-1	-
TGCGCCAGCAGCGGGGGACAGGGGGCGACAACTAATGAAAAACTGTTTTTT	CASSGGQGATTNEKLFF	TRBJ1-4	many	TRBV5-1	TRBD1
TGCAGTGCTAGAGAGGGAGCTAGCGGGAGGGCCTCCTACGAGCAGTACTTC	CSAREGASGRASYEQYF	TRBJ2-7	many	TRBV20-1	TRBD2
TGCAGTGAATCCGGCACAGATACGCAGTATTTT	CSESGTDTQYF	TRBJ2-3	many	TRBV20-1	-
TGCGCCAGCAGCCAAGAGGGGGATCTGAACACTGAAGCTTTCTTT	CASSQEGDLNTEAFF	TRBJ1-1	many	TRBV4-1	-
TGTGCCAGCAGTTACTCTCAGGGTAACCCATATGGCTACACCTTC	CASSYSQGNPYGYTF	TRBJ1-2	-	TRBV6-5	-
TGTGCCAGCAGCTTAGGGGGTAATGAGCAGTTCTTC	CASSLGGNEQFF	TRBJ2-1	many	TRBV5-1	-
TGTGCCAGCAGCTTAAGGGGCCTTAGCGGGAGTAAAGGTGAGCAGTTCTTC	CASSLRGLSGSKGEQFF	TRBJ2-1	many	TRBV11-2	TRBD2
TGTGCCAGCAGCTTGGGGCGAAATCAGGGTTCGGTGGGCAAAAACATTCAGTACTTC	CASSLGRNQGSVGKNIQYF	TRBJ2-4	many	TRBV7-8	-
TGCGCCAGCAGCTTGGCTTTACAAGCGGGAGAGCAGTTCTTC	CASSLALQAGEQFF	TRBJ2-1	many	TRBV5-1	TRBD2
TGTGCCAGCAGAAAGCCAGGACTAGCGGATTCCTACAATGAGCAGTTCTTC	CASRKPGLADSYNEQFF	TRBJ2-1	-	TRBV11-2	TRBD2
TGTGCCAGCAGCTTAGGGGGGACTAGCGGGGGGAATGAGCAGTTCTTC	CASSLGGTSGGNEQFF	TRBJ2-1	many	TRBV11-2	TRBD2
TGTGCCAGCAGTTTAACGGGGCACAACGACGTCTCTGGAAACACCATATATTTT	CASSLTGHNDVSGNTIYF	TRBJ1-3	many	TRBV28	-
TGTGCCAGCAGCCAACAGGTTGGCACTGAAGCTTTCTTT	CASSQQVGTEAFF	TRBJ1-1	few	TRBV3-1	-